This T cell receptor (beta chain) originates from a study of cytomegalovirus exposure and HLA in healthy donors. Primers: 60 Vbeta forward and 13 Jbeta reverse. Assay used: immunoSEQ multiplex PCR; TCRdb lists only in-frame clones, some missing. Of around 170,000 clones in the sample, around 82% were seen once. Points on this clone: The antigen remains unidentified.

The germline V gene encodes CDR1 LNHDA and CDR2 SQIVND (reference sequence). The CDR3 length is 14 residues. The V and J ends lost 6 bases and 5 bases, in that order; junction bases with no gene match: 8. Study-level points and caveats: In an earlier analysis, about 87% or about 30%: the productive usage of most TCR beta V segments.

The sample was PBMCs. This chain uses TRBV19 with TRBJ2-5, with 8 bases fitting TRBD1. The clonotype originates from a man aged 35-49 years in good health and CMV-seronegative. In nucleotides, the CDR3 is TGTGCCAGTAGCCCTCAGGGGGCAAGGGAGACCCAGTACTTC. Translation gives CASSPQGARETQYF. Combining the CDR3 with reference TRBV19 and TRBJ2-5 gives the whole variable domain DGGITQSPKYLFRKEGQNVTLSCEQNLNHDAMYWYRQDPGQGLRLIYYSQIVNDFQKGDIAEGYSVSREKKESFPLTVTSAQKNPTAFYLCASSPQGARETQYFGPGTRLLVL.